What follows describes a single T cell receptor (beta chain). This sample stems from a study of regulatory T cells in long-lasting Graves disease. Assembly of TCR beta libraries relied on iRepertoire HTBI primers together with Arm-PCR of CDR3 regions. TCRdb used MiXCR to reprocess the multiplex PCR reads, holding one entry per CDR3 protein. The table has about 540,000 distinct CDR3 sequences, about 13% seen once; the top ten hold under 10%. The sample's time point: newly diagnosed GD, antithyroid drugs for less than 3 months. Making the TCR library involved RNA that had been extracted from PBMCs. Germline lookup yields CDR1 SGHRS and CDR2 YFSETQ. The CDR3 spans 16 residues. V gave up 0 bases and J gave up 2 bases, with 15 bases separating them. These data were also filed under a second study, of T cells in Graves' hyperthyroidism and ophthalmopathy. That source notes: The TCR CDR3 was amplified in a first-round RT-PCR using the HTBI primer set.

The material was peripheral blood mononuclear cells (PBMCs), obtained at new diagnosis, from a patient treated with antithyroid drugs. The chain employs TRBV5-1 and TRBJ2-7, with D unclear. The receptor was derived from a young man with Graves disease. CDR3 amino acids: CASSLASAPNPYEQYF. CDR3 DNA sequence: TGCGCCAGCAGCTTGGCCAGCGCACCGAACCCCTACGAGCAGTACTTC.